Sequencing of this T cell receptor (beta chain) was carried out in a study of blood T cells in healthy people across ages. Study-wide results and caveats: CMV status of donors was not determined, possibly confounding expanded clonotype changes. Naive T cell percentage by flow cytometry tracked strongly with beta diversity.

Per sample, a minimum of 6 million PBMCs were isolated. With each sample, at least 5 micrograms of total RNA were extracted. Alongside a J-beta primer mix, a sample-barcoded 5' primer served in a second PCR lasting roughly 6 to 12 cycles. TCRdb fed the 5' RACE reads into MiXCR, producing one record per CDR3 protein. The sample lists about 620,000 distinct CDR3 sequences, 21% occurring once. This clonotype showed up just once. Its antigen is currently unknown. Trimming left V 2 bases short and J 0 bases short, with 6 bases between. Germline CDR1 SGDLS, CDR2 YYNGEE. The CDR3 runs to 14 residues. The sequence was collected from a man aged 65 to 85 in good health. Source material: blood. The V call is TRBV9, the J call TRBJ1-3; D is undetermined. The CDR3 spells CASSVFGSGNTIYF. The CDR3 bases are TGTGCCAGCAGCGTTTTCGGCTCTGGAAACACCATATATTTT.